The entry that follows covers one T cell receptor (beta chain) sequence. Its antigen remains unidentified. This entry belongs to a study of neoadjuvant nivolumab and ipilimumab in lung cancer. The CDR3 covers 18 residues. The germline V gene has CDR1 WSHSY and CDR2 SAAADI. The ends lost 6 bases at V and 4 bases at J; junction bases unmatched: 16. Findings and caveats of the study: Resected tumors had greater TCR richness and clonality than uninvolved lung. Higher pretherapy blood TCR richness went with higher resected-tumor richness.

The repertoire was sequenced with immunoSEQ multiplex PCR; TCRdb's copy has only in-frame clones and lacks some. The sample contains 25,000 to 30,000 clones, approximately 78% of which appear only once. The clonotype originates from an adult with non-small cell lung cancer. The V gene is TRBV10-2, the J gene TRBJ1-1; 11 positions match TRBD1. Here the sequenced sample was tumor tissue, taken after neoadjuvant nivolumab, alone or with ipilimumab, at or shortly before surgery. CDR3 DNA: TGCGCCAGCAGCGGGGACAGGGGGATCGGGGTTTGGAGCACTGAAGCTTTCTTT. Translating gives CASSGDRGIGVWSTEAFF.